This T cell receptor (beta chain) is drawn from a study of chemoradiotherapy in HPV16-positive cancers. This clone was seen only once. CDR3 length: 17 amino acids. Per germline, CDR1 GTSNPN and CDR2 SVGIG (reference sequence). The V and J ends lost 1 base and 5 bases, in that order; junction bases with no gene match: 11. Data came from immunoSEQ multiplex PCR; TCRdb stores just in-frame clones and leaves some out. The table records some 30,000 clones, about 80% of them present only once. J is TRBJ1-1 and V is TRBV30, with 12 bases identical to TRBD1. The TCR originated in a human donor with HPV-associated anogenital cancer. The source was blood, collected from a patient who underwent chemoradiotherapy. The CDR3 protein is CAWSATGTGGARTEAFF. In DNA form, the CDR3 reads TGTGCCTGGAGTGCAACCGGGACAGGGGGCGCGAGGACTGAAGCTTTCTTT.